This T cell receptor (delta chain) was sequenced for a study of DNA immune sequencing with unique molecular identifiers. Across the study: Fluorescence-activated cell sorting enriched γδ T cells from PBMC. Sequencing input was around 92 ng for enriched and 1 ug for non-enriched PBMC DNA.

Broader study findings: Healthy donor TRD clonotypes most often used TRDV2 joined to TRDJ1. TRD sequences lacking matching primers are not detectable by this approach.

A note on this clone: What it binds is not known. The TCRdb protein, from a much larger clone, departs from this DNA's translation at residue 10, likely by read error; the protein shown derives from the DNA.

Genomic DNA underwent 32-plex PCR targeting all 8 TRDV and 4 TRDJ genes. Adapter PCR followed 3 barcoding PCR cycles that attached a 12-nucleotide UMI. TCRdb called clones from the multiplex PCR reads again using CATT. The sample contains a few thousand delta-chain clones, over 10% of which appear only once. The V and J ends lost 0 bases and 2 bases, in that order; junction bases with no gene match: 7. Looked up from germline, CDR1 is GEAIGNYY and CDR2 is EKD. The CDR3 is 17 amino acids. The receptor comes from a human donor in good health. The specimen sequenced was gamma-delta T cells enriched from blood buffy coat, or unenriched PBMCs (not recorded which). This rearrangement joins TRDV2 to TRDJ1; 11 bases are a match to TRDD3. CDR3 DNA sequence: TGTGCCTGTGACACCGTTGGGGGATACGATGGGACCGATAAACTCATCTTT. The encoded protein is CACDTVGGYDGTDKLIF.